The table lists the clone carrying this T cell receptor beta chain with a few counts. The antigen remains unidentified. This entry belongs to a study of vaccination and CD4 T cells after COVID-19. This CDR3 has 13 residues. V was clipped by 4 bases and J by 2 bases; unmatched bases: 1. Germline V gene sequence: CDR1 ENHRY, CDR2 SYGVKD. Treatment described: approximately nine-day PBMC culture with coronavirus spike peptide pools or control peptides (ViraFEST assay). Cultured CD4+ T-cell DNA underwent Oncomine TCR Beta short-read sequencing. TCRdb itself ran the PCR reads through MiXCR, one entry per CDR3 protein. The sample carries 28,000 or so distinct CDR3 sequences, about 40% recorded once.

This chain connects TRBV10-3 to TRBJ2-7; TRBD1 agrees at 8 bases. This TCR was recovered from a human donor who had recovered from COVID-19. Sequencing was carried out using CD4+ T cells from blood, cultured in vitro. DNA for the CDR3: TGTGCCATCAGTGTACAGGGGGCCTACGAGCAGTACTTC. Its translation: CAISVQGAYEQYF.